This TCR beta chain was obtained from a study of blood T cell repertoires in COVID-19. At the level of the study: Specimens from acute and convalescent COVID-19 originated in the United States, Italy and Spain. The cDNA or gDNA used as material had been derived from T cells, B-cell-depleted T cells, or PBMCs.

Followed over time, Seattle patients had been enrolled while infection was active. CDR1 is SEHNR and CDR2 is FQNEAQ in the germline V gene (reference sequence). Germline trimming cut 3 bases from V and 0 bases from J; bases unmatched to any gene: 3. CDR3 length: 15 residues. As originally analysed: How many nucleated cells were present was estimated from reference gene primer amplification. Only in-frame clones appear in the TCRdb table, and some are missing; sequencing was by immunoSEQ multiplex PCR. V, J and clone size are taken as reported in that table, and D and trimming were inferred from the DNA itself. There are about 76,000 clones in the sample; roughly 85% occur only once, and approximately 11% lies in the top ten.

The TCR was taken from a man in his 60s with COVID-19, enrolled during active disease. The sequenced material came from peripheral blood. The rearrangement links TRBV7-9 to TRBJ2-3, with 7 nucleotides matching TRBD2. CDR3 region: CASSFPGLSTDTQYF. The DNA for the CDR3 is TGTGCCAGCAGCTTCCCGGGACTAAGCACAGATACGCAGTATTTT.